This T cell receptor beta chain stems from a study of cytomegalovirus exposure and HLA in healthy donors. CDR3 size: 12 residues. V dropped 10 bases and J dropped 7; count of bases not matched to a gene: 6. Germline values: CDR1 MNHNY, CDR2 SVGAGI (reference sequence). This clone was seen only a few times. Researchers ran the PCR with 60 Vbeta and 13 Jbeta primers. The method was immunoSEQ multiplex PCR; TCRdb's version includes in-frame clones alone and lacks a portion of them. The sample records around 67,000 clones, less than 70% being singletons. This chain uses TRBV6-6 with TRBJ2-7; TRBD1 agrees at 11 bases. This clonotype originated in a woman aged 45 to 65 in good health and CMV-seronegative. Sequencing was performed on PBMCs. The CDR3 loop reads CATIGDRGEQYF. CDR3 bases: TGTGCCACGATAGGGGACAGGGGGGAGCAGTACTTC.